This TCR beta chain came from a study of sequential checkpoint blockade in melanoma. Study information: After nivolumab or ipilimumab alone, about two dozen patients had week-13 rebiopsies.

Sequenced by immunoSEQ multiplex PCR; TCRdb stores in-frame clones only, minus some. This sample has 10,000 or so clones, with more than 20% found just once. Germline values: CDR1 MNHGY, CDR2 SAAAGT. With 5 bases clipped from V and 0 bases from J, the junction kept 10 bases outside the gene matches. The CDR3 is 17 amino acids. Treatment noted: randomized to nivolumab then ipilimumab (arm A) or the reverse (arm B). DNA-damaging chemotherapy had not been given to any patient beforehand. This clone has more than one count but fewer than ten. The clonotype originates from a human donor with melanoma. The chain carries TRBV6-8 and TRBJ2-1; 7 bases are a match to TRBD1. The source was tumor tissue (inferred from file names), collected from a patient given nivolumab and ipilimumab in sequence. The CDR3 DNA reads as TGTGCCAGCAGTGACAGGGTAGCCGTTAGCTCCTACAATGAGCAGTTCTTC. Amino acid sequence: CASSDRVAVSSYNEQFF.